Presented here are 21 T cell receptor beta chains from one specimen sequenced in a study of shared clonotypes between healthy human individuals. Here immunoSEQ multiplex PCR was the method, and the copy in TCRdb shows in-frame clones only, minus some. Of roughly 570,000 clones listed, roughly 98% were seen once; the top ten hold 0.3% to 0.35%. CD45RO-negative cells were positively selected for CCR7, leaving out terminally differentiated effector memory CD45RA+ cells. The sequenced material came from naive CD8+ T cells sorted from blood. The receptors here all came from a man younger than 45 in good health.

This clone has just one count. The rearrangement uses TRBV7-6 and TRBJ2-3, with 7 nucleotides matching TRBD1. The CDR3 sequence is 15 residues long. The germline V gene has CDR1 SGHVS and CDR2 FNYEAQ. V lost 5 bases and J lost 4; bases outside the gene matches: 9. This CDR3 reads CASSRTTGVADTQYF. The DNA for the CDR3 is TGTGCCAGCAGCCGGACAACAGGGGTAGCAGATACGCAGTATTTT.

The chain is built from TRBV29-1 and TRBJ2-7, with 9 bases matching TRBD2. Germline values: CDR1 SQVTM, CDR2 ANQGSEA. The CDR3 has 15 residues. V was clipped by 4 bases and J by 0 bases; unmatched bases: 7. The CDR3 loop is CSVAGLAGFSYEQYF. As DNA, the CDR3 is TGCAGCGTTGCGGGTCTAGCGGGATTCTCCTACGAGCAGTACTTC.

This chain joins TRBV7-2 and TRBJ2-7; D not certain. From germline, CDR1 is SGHTA and CDR2 FQGNSA. With 3 bases removed from V and 2 bases from J, the gap between germline ends came to 11 bases. This CDR3 is built from 14 residues. The CDR3 sequence is CASSFFTPTYEQYF. The CDR3 DNA is TGTGCCAGCAGCTTCTTCACCCCCACCTACGAGCAGTACTTC.

The V call is TRBV27, the J call TRBJ2-6, with no clear D. The V end was cut by 5 bases, the J end by 1 base, with 12 bases between. The CDR3 loop spans 16 amino acids. Germline V gene lookup returns CDR1 MNHEY and CDR2 SMNVEV (reference sequence). CDR3 sequence (DNA): TGTGCCAGCAGTCTGGCAGCCCCGTCTGGGGCCAACGTCCTGACTTTC. This codes for CASSLAAPSGANVLTF.

This clone was observed once. The chain links TRBV28 to TRBJ1-2; D not certain. The V end was cut by 4 bases, the J end by 4 bases, with 19 bases between. The length of the CDR3 is 16 residues. Germline lookup yields CDR1 MDHEN and CDR2 SYDVKM. CDR3 coding DNA: TGTGCCAGCAGTTCACGGTGGGCCGTCCCCCTCTATGGCTACACCTTC. It yields the protein CASSSRWAVPLYGYTF.

The chain employs TRBV5-4 and TRBJ2-1, with a possible D match to TRBD2 (6 bases). The CDR3 loop spans 15 amino acids. V gave up 1 base and J gave up 8 bases, with 16 bases separating them. In germline, CDR1 is SGHNT, CDR2 YYREEE (reference sequence). This CDR3 is CASSLRGYGYDEQFF. The CDR3 DNA sequence: TGTGCCAGCAGCTTGCGGGGGTATGGGTACGATGAGCAGTTCTTC.

V is TRBV19 and J is TRBJ1-5; D gene uncertain. The V and J ends lost 2 bases and 3 bases respectively, with 14 bases between them. The germline gives CDR1 LNHDA, CDR2 SQIVND (reference sequence). This CDR3 has 16 amino acids. The CDR3 spells CASSIRQGRINQPQHF. In DNA, the CDR3 is TGTGCCAGTAGTATACGGCAAGGGAGGATCAATCAGCCCCAGCATTTT.

This chain links TRBV9 with TRBJ1-2; tentatively, D is TRBD1 (6 bases). The length of the CDR3 is 11 residues. Germline CDR1 SGDLS, CDR2 YYNGEE. Trimming removed 3 bases at V and 7 bases at J, with 7 bases between. The CDR3 nucleotides read TGTGCCAGCAGCGACAGGGTTGGCTACACCTTC. This gives the protein CASSDRVGYTF.

The J gene is TRBJ2-1, the V gene TRBV9, with D possibly TRBD2 on 6 matching bases. The V gene's germline CDR1 is SGDLS and CDR2 YYNGEE. CDR3 size: 14 residues. Deletions cut 3 bases from V and 7 bases from J, with 14 bases between. CDR3 sequence reads: CASSEGETRNEQFF. DNA of the CDR3: TGTGCCAGCAGCGAGGGAGAGACTAGAAATGAGCAGTTCTTC.

V and J are TRBV27 and TRBJ2-2; D is undetermined. The CDR3 length is 16 residues. Trimming removed 3 bases at V and 3 bases at J, with 14 bases between. Germline values: CDR1 MNHEY, CDR2 SMNVEV (reference sequence). The CDR3 DNA sequence: TGTGCCAGCAGTTTTCTCCCCGGTCGAGACACCGGGGAGCTGTTTTTT. Translating gives CASSFLPGRDTGELFF.

The chain combines TRBV7-8 with TRBJ2-2, with 9 positions matching TRBD2. The trim removed 5 bases at V and 1 base at J, leaving 5 bases unmatched. The germline gives CDR1 SGHVS, CDR2 FQNEAQ. CDR3 length equals 16 residues. The CDR3 DNA reads as TGTGCCAGCAGCGTAGGACTAGCGTTGAACACCGGGGAGCTGTTTTTT. It is translated as CASSVGLALNTGELFF.

The rearrangement links TRBV4-1 to TRBJ2-7; D not certain. The CDR3 runs 17 residues. Trimming cost V 1 base and J 2 bases, with 18 bases left between them. The germline CDR1 and CDR2 sequences are MGHRA and YSYEKL. CDR3 nucleotides: TGCGCCAGCAGCCAAGCTCCCTCCAAAGACATAGCCTACGAGCAGTACTTC. Protein: CASSQAPSKDIAYEQYF.

J is TRBJ2-7 and V is TRBV5-1, with 7 bases lining up with TRBD2. The CDR3 totals 14 residues. Trimming removed 1 base from V and 5 bases from J; junction bases left unmatched: 6. Germline V gene lookup returns CDR1 SGHRS and CDR2 YFSETQ. CDR3 coding DNA: TGCGCCAGCAGCTTGTCGGGGGAGGGGCACGAGCAGTACTTC. Amino acid sequence: CASSLSGEGHEQYF.

The chain carries TRBV4-3 and TRBJ2-1; 16 nucleotides line up with TRBD2. The germline V gene encodes CDR1 LGHNA and CDR2 YSLEER. V was pared by 4 bases and J by 4 bases, with 1 base of the junction left unmatched. The CDR3 contains 16 residues. CDR3 sequence (DNA): TGCGCCAGCAGCCCGGGACTAGCGGGGGGGTACAATGAGCAGTTCTTC. Translation gives CASSPGLAGGYNEQFF.

The chain couples TRBV9 to TRBJ2-5, with D perhaps being TRBD1 or TRBD2 (5 bases each). CDR3 length equals 17 residues. Germline CDR1 is SGDLS and CDR2 is YYNGEE. Trimming left V 0 bases short and J 7 bases short, with 22 bases between. CDR3 sequence: CASSVAPWTGQVRTQYF. The CDR3 bases are TGTGCCAGCAGCGTAGCCCCATGGACGGGGCAAGTCAGGACCCAGTACTTC.

This chain uses TRBV29-1 with TRBJ2-1; 11 bases map to TRBD2. Per germline, CDR1 SQVTM and CDR2 ANQGSEA. The ends lost 7 bases at V and 5 bases at J; junction bases unmatched: 7. This CDR3 has 14 residues. The CDR3 loop is CSAGLAAVDNEQFF. The CDR3 bases are TGCAGCGCGGGACTAGCGGCTGTGGACAATGAGCAGTTCTTC.

The genes are TRBV7-2 and TRBJ2-5; 7 bases are a match to TRBD2. The CDR3 runs to 14 residues. The germline gives CDR1 SGHTA, CDR2 FQGNSA. J gave up 5 bases and V 3 bases, and 6 bases lay outside the gene matches. The CDR3 here is CASSFRLASETQYF. The CDR3 DNA reads as TGTGCCAGCAGCTTCCGACTAGCATCCGAGACCCAGTACTTC.

The CDR3 sequence is CASSAGQAGNQPQHF. CDR3 coding DNA: TGTGCCAGCAGTGCGGGACAGGCGGGCAATCAGCCCCAGCATTTT. The chain combines TRBV6-1 with TRBJ1-5, with 8 bases lining up with TRBD1. Germline V gives CDR1 MNHNS, CDR2 SASEGT. The CDR3 consists of 15 residues. V gave up 4 bases and J gave up 2 bases; unmatched junction bases: 4.

The chain is built from TRBV15 and TRBJ2-1; 7 bases are a match to TRBD2. The CDR3 has 14 amino acids. V was pared by 8 bases and J by 7 bases, with 11 bases of the junction left unmatched. CDR1 and CDR2 from the germline V gene are LNHNV and YYDKDF (reference sequence). CDR3 amino acids: CATQGGRGANEQFF. Written as DNA, the CDR3 is TGTGCCACCCAAGGCGGGAGAGGGGCTAATGAGCAGTTCTTC. The whole variable domain, filled in from reference TRBV15 and TRBJ2-1, reads DAMVIQNPRYQVTQFGKPVTLSCSQTLNHNVMYWYQQKSSQAPKLLFHYYDKDFNNEADTPDNFQSRRPNTSFCFLDIRSPGLGDTAMYLCATQGGRGANEQFFGPGTRLTVL.

The J gene is TRBJ2-7, the V gene TRBV27; no reliable D call. Germline CDR1 is MNHEY and CDR2 is SMNVEV (reference sequence). Trimming cost V 6 bases and J 2 bases, with 17 bases left between them. The CDR3 is 15 residues long. CDR3 in amino acids: CASRPWDGQPYEQYF. CDR3 DNA: TGTGCCAGCAGACCCTGGGATGGCCAACCCTACGAGCAGTACTTC.

This clone was recorded once. The rearrangement uses TRBV13 and TRBJ1-5; D ambiguous. Deletions cut 2 bases from V and 3 bases from J, with 8 bases between. Germline V gives CDR1 PRHDT, CDR2 FYEKMQ (reference sequence). The CDR3 has 14 residues. CDR3 residues: CASSLRADNQPQHF. For the CDR3, the DNA is TGTGCCAGCAGCTTACGGGCAGACAATCAGCCCCAGCATTTT. The full variable domain, its missing parts supplied by reference TRBV13 and TRBJ1-5, is AAGVIQSPRHLIKEKRETATLKCYPIPRHDTVYWYQQGPGQDPQFLISFYEKMQSDKGSIPDRFSAQQFSDYHSELNMSSLELGDSALYFCASSLRADNQPQHFGDGTRLSIL.